The sequence of this T cell receptor (beta chain) was determined in a study of control samples from healthy donors and cancer patients. This clone was seen just once. Repertoires were generated with immunoSEQ multiplex PCR, while TCRdb's copy carries only in-frame clones and drops some. The sample comprises 150,000 or so clones, about 93% of which are singletons, and 0.65% to 0.85% rests with the top ten. CDR1 is LNHDA, CDR2 SQIVND, per germline (reference sequence). Trimming took 10 bases from V and 4 from J; bases not matched to a gene: 9. CDR3 length equals 16 residues. The chain carries TRBV19 and TRBJ2-1; 14 bases fit TRBD2. This clonotype was sampled from a woman aged 30 to 39 in good health. Material for sequencing was blood. CDR3 bases: TGTGCCACCCGGATCCGGACTAGCGGGAGGTACAATGAGCAGTTCTTC. This encodes CATRIRTSGRYNEQFF.